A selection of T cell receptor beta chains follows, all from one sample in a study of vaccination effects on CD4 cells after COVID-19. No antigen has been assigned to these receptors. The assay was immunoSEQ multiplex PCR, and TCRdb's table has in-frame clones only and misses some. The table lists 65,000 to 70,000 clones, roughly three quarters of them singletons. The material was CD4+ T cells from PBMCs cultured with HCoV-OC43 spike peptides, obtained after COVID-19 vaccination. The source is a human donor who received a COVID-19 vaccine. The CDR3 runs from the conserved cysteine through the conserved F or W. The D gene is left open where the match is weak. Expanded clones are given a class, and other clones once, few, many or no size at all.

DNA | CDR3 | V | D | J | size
TGTGCCAGCAGGGGAACAGGGGTTACCTATGGCTACACCTTC | CASRGTGVTYGYTF | TRBV27 | TRBD1 | TRBJ1-2 | .
TGTGCCAGTAGTATACAGGGGGCCGGTCAGCCCCAGCATTTT | CASSIQGAGQPQHF | TRBV19 | TRBD1 | TRBJ1-5 | .
TGTGCCAGCACCCAAAGGGAGCGAGTGAGAGGTTCTGAAGCTTTCTTT | CASTQRERVRGSEAFF | TRBV7-2 | . | TRBJ1-1 | .
TGTGCCACCAGCAGAGATATCCTAGCCCAGAACACCGGGGAGCTGTTTTTT | CATSRDILAQNTGELFF | TRBV15 | . | TRBJ2-2 | .
TGTGCCAGCAGCTTAGGTTCCCAAGGAGGCCATGGCTACACCTTC | CASSLGSQGGHGYTF | TRBV7-9 | . | TRBJ1-2 | .
TGTGCCAGCAGTGAATTCGGAACCACTGAAGCTTTCTTT | CASSEFGTTEAFF | TRBV2 | . | TRBJ1-1 | .
TGCGCCAGCAGCTCAGCGGGGGGGGCAGAGACCCAGTACTTC | CASSSAGGAETQYF | TRBV5-1 | TRBD2 | TRBJ2-5 | .
TGTGCCAGTAGTATGCGAACCCAGCCCCAGCATTTT | CASSMRTQPQHF | TRBV19 | . | TRBJ1-5 | few
TGTGCCAGCAGCTTCGGGGGGGAGGGAGATACGCAGTATTTT | CASSFGGEGDTQYF | TRBV7-2 | TRBD2 | TRBJ2-3 | .
TGTGCCACCAGCAGAGTGGGTCCGCAAGAGACCCAGTACTTC | CATSRVGPQETQYF | TRBV15 | . | TRBJ2-5 | .
TGTGCCAGCAGCTCCCCCTCGGACAGGGCCTTCTCTGGGGCCAACGTCCTGACTTTC | CASSSPSDRAFSGANVLTF | TRBV9 | TRBD1 | TRBJ2-6 | .
TGTGCCAGCTCACTCACGGGGGGCTCGAACACCGGGGAGCTGTTTTTT | CASSLTGGSNTGELFF | TRBV18 | . | TRBJ2-2 | few
TGCGCCAGCAGCACAAGCGGGGGAAGGTCAGATACGCAGTATTTT | CASSTSGGRSDTQYF | TRBV5-1 | TRBD2 | TRBJ2-3 | .
TGTGCCAGCAGAGGTTACACAGATACGCAGTATTTT | CASRGYTDTQYF | TRBV2 | . | TRBJ2-3 | .
TGTGCCTGGAGGGGAGACAGGGGTGGGAGGGGTGAAGCTTTCTTT | CAWRGDRGGRGEAFF | TRBV30 | TRBD1 | TRBJ1-1 | .
TGTGCCAGCAGTCGGACTAGCGGGATGAATGAGCAGTTCTTC | CASSRTSGMNEQFF | TRBV7-2 | TRBD2 | TRBJ2-1 | .
TGCGCCAGCAGCTTGGTGCCCTCTGGGGCCAACGTCCTGACTTTC | CASSLVPSGANVLTF | TRBV5-1 | . | TRBJ2-6 | few
TGTGCCAGCAGTTATTCATGGTATTCACCCCTCCACTTT | CASSYSWYSPLHF | TRBV6-5 | . | TRBJ1-6 | few
TGTGCCAGTAGTGGGCTCCGGGAGGAAAACATTCAGTACTTC | CASSGLREENIQYF | TRBV19 | TRBD2 | TRBJ2-4 | few
TGCGCCAGCTCGACTAGCGGCGCTAGCACAGATACGCAGTATTTT | CASSTSGASTDTQYF | TRBV4-1 | TRBD2 | TRBJ2-3 | .
TGTGCCAGCTCACCACTCAGCCAGGGGAGTTCGGAGACCCAGTACTTC | CASSPLSQGSSETQYF | TRBV18 | . | TRBJ2-5 | .
TGTGCCAGCAGCTTAAACAGGGGAATTAATGAAAAACTGTTTTTT | CASSLNRGINEKLFF | TRBV7-2 | TRBD1 | TRBJ1-4 | once
TGTGCCAGCTCACCACAAGCAGGGGCCAACGTCCTGACTTTC | CASSPQAGANVLTF | TRBV18 | . | TRBJ2-6 | .
TGCGCCAGCAGTCAACCGAACCCGATCTATGGCTACACCTTC | CASSQPNPIYGYTF | TRBV23-1 | . | TRBJ1-2 | once
TGCGCCAGCAGCTTGAGTGGACAAGCGAACACCGGGGAGCTGTTTTTT | CASSLSGQANTGELFF | TRBV5-1 | . | TRBJ2-2 | few
TGCAGTGCTAGTCACGGTTCGGTCAAAAACATTCAGTACTTC | CSASHGSVKNIQYF | TRBV20-1 | . | TRBJ2-4 | .
TGTGCCAGCAGCCTGCAGAAGGGGAGCTCTGGAAACACCATATATTTT | CASSLQKGSSGNTIYF | TRBV16 | . | TRBJ1-3 | .
TGTGCCAGCAGTAGGACAGGGAGGGATCAGCCCCAGCATTTT | CASSRTGRDQPQHF | TRBV2 | TRBD1 | TRBJ1-5 | few
TGCGCCAGCAGGGTCAGGGACTTCATGAACACTGAAGCTTTCTTT | CASRVRDFMNTEAFF | TRBV4-1 | . | TRBJ1-1 | .
TGTGCCAGCAGCTCAGCGGACCGGAACATTCAGTACTTC | CASSSADRNIQYF | TRBV28 | . | TRBJ2-4 | .
TGTGCCAGCAGCTCCACGACAGGGGAGGCAGATACGCAGTATTTT | CASSSTTGEADTQYF | TRBV9 | TRBD1 | TRBJ2-3 | once
TGTGCCAGCAAGGATAATGAAAAACTGTTTTTT | CASKDNEKLFF | TRBV6-4 | . | TRBJ1-4 | .
TGTGCCAGCAGCACCGACACCCTCTATGGCTACACCTTC | CASSTDTLYGYTF | TRBV7-9 | . | TRBJ1-2 | few
TGTGCCACCCTAAAGGGGGCCAGGGACACCGGGGAGCTGTTTTTT | CATLKGARDTGELFF | TRBV28 | TRBD1 | TRBJ2-2 | .
TGTGCCAGTAGTGCCGGACAGGGCAATGAGCAGTTCTTC | CASSAGQGNEQFF | TRBV19 | TRBD1 | TRBJ2-1 | once
TGTGCCAGCAGCTTATTGGGCGGGGAGCTGTTTTTT | CASSLLGGELFF | TRBV11-2 | . | TRBJ2-2 | .
TGCGCCAGCAGCCAGTGGACAGCTTACACGGGCTACACCTTC | CASSQWTAYTGYTF | TRBV5-1 | . | TRBJ1-2 | .
TGTGCCAGCAGCCGGGACCGGGACAGCAAAAACATTCAGTACTTC | CASSRDRDSKNIQYF | TRBV3-1/TRBV3-2 | TRBD1 | TRBJ2-4 | once
TGCGCCAGCAGCCCTGGACAGGGCGATCAGCCCCAGCATTTT | CASSPGQGDQPQHF | TRBV5-1 | TRBD1 | TRBJ1-5 | .
TGTGCCAGCAGTGAGCAGACAACTAATGAAAAACTGTTTTTT | CASSEQTTNEKLFF | TRBV6-1 | . | TRBJ1-4 | .
TGTGCCAGCATCCGACAGGGAAGCAACGGGGAGCTGTTTTTT | CASIRQGSNGELFF | TRBV28 | TRBD1 | TRBJ2-2 | .
TGCGCCAGCAAGGACCCCGCAGGGTCCGAGACCCAGTACTTC | CASKDPAGSETQYF | TRBV5-1 | . | TRBJ2-5 | once
TGTGCCAGCGCCCCTCTAGCGGGTGGGAGTGAGCAGTTCTTC | CASAPLAGGSEQFF | TRBV2 | TRBD2 | TRBJ2-1 | .
TGTGCCAGCAGTTACGACAGGGAAGGTACCAAAAACATTCAGTACTTC | CASSYDREGTKNIQYF | TRBV6-5 | TRBD1 | TRBJ2-4 | .
TGTGCCAGTAGTGGGACAGGGAGGGGCTACACCTTC | CASSGTGRGYTF | TRBV19 | TRBD1 | TRBJ1-2 | .
TGTGCCAGCAGTTTTGAGAGATACAATGAGCAGTTCTTC | CASSFERYNEQFF | TRBV12-3/TRBV12-4 | . | TRBJ2-1 | once
TGTGCCAGCAGCGAGGACCTAGCGGGGGGCCGACGCTCCTACAATGAGCAGTTCTTC | CASSEDLAGGRRSYNEQFF | TRBV9 | TRBD2 | TRBJ2-1 | .
TGCGCCAGCAGCTTCGAAACAGGGTGGGGCGGGGAGCTGTTTTTT | CASSFETGWGGELFF | TRBV5-1 | . | TRBJ2-2 | .
TGCGCCAGCAGCTACGACCAAGAGACCCAGTACTTC | CASSYDQETQYF | TRBV5-1 | . | TRBJ2-5 | .
TGCGCCAGCAGTGCCAACAGATTTTCGGATGGCTACACCTTC | CASSANRFSDGYTF | TRBV10-2 | . | TRBJ1-2 | once